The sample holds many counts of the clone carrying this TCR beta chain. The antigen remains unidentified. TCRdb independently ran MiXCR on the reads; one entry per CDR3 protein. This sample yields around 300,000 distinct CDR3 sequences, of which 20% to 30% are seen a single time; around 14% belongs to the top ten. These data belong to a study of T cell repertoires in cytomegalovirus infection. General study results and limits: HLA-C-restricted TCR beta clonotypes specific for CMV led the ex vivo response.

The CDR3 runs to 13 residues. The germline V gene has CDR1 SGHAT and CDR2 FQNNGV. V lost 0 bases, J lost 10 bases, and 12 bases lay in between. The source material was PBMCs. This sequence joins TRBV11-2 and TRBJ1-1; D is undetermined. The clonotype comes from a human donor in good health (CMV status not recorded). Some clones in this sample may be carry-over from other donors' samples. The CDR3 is CASSLDRKGVAFF. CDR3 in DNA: TGTGCCAGCAGCTTAGATCGTAAGGGCGTAGCTTTCTTT.